This T cell receptor (beta chain) was profiled in a study of control samples from healthy donors and cancer patients. This clone was recorded only once. Here immunoSEQ multiplex PCR was the method, and the copy in TCRdb shows in-frame clones only, minus some. The sample holds around 96,000 clones; 90% to 95% are singletons and the top ten take over 8%. The CDR3 is 15 residues long. V shed 5 bases, J shed 4 bases, and the junction held 6 bases outside the gene matches. The V gene's germline CDR1 is LNHDA and CDR2 SQIVND (reference sequence). The sample was blood. The TCR sequence derives from a man aged 18 to 30 in good health. The chain has TRBV19 and TRBJ1-5, with 9 bases lining up with TRBD1. CDR3 residues: CASSVGQGVNQPQHF. CDR3 sequence (DNA): TGTGCCAGTAGTGTGGGACAGGGAGTAAATCAGCCCCAGCATTTT.